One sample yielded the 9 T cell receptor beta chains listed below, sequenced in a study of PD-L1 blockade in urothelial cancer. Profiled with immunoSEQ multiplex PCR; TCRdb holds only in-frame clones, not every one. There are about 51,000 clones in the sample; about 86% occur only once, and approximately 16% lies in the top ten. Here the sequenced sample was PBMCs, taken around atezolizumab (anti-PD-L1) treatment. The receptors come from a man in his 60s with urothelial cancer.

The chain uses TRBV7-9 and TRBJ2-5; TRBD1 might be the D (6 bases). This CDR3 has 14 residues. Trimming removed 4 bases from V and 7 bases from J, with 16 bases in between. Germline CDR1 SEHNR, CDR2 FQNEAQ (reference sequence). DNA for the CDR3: TGTGCCAGCAGCTCGGACAGAGTTTTGTGGACCCAGTACTTC. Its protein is CASSSDRVLWTQYF.

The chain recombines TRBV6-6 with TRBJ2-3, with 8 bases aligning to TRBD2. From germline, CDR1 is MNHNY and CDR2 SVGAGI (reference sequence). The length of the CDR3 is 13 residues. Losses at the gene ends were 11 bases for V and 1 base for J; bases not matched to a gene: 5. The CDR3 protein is CAVKLAGTDTQYF. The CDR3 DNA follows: TGTGCCGTAAAACTAGCGGGCACAGATACGCAGTATTTT.

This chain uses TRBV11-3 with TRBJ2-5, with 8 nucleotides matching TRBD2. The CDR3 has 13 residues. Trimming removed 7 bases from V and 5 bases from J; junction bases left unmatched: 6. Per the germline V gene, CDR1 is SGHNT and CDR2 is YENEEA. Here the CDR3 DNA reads TGTGCCAGCAACTACCCGGGGGGGGAGACCCAGTACTTC. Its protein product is CASNYPGGETQYF.

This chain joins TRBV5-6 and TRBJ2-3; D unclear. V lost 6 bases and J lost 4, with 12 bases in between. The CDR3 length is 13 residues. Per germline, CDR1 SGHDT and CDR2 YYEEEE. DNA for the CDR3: TGTGCCAGCACCTCCATAACGGCAGATACGCAGTATTTT. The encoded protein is CASTSITADTQYF. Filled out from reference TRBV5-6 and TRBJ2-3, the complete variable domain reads DAGVTQSPTHLIKTRGQQVTLRCSPKSGHDTVSWYQQALGQGPQFIFQYYEEEERQRGNFPDRFSGHQFPNYSSELNVNALLLGDSALYLCASTSITADTQYFGPGTRLTVL.

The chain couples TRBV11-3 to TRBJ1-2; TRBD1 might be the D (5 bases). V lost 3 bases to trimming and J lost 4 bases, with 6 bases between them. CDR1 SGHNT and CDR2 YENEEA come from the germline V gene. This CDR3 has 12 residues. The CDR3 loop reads CASSFRGYGYTF. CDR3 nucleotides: TGTGCCAGCAGCTTTAGGGGCTATGGCTACACCTTC.

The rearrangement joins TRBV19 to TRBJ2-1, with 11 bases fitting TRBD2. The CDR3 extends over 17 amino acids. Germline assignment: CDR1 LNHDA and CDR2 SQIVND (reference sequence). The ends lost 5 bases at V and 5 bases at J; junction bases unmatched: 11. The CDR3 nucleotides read TGTGCCAGTAGTCCCGAAAGACTAGCGGGATTGGACAATGAGCAGTTCTTC. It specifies CASSPERLAGLDNEQFF.

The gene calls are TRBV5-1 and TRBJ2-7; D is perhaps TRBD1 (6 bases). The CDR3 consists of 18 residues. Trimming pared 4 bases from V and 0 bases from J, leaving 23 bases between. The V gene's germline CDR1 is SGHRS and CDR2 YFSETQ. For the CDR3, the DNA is TGCGCCAGCAGCCTAATTGAGGGGACACCCAGATTCTCCTACGAGCAGTACTTC. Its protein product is CASSLIEGTPRFSYEQYF.

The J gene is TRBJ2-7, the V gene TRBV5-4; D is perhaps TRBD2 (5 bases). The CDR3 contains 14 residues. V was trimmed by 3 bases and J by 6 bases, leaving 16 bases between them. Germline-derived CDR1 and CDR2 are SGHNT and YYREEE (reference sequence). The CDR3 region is CASSSKSSNPEQYF. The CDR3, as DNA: TGTGCCAGCAGCTCCAAGTCTAGCAACCCCGAGCAGTACTTC.

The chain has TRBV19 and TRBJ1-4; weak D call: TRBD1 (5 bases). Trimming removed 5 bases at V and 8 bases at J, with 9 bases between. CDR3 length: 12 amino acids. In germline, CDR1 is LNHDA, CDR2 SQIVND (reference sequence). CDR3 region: CASSPGREKLFF. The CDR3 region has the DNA TGTGCCAGTAGTCCAGGGAGGGAAAAACTGTTTTTT.